These 7 T cell receptor beta chains originate from one sample sequenced in a study of T cells in narcolepsy. Sequenced by immunoSEQ multiplex PCR; TCRdb stores in-frame clones only, minus some. The sample carries around 30,000 clones, around four fifths recorded once. Sequencing input: CD45RA- memory CD4+ T cells from PBMCs. These receptors all stem from a human donor with narcolepsy.

The chain employs TRBV6-6 and TRBJ2-1; D unclear. The CDR3 runs 12 residues. Germline V gene sequence: CDR1 MNHNY, CDR2 SVGAGI (reference sequence). Trimming pared 6 bases from V and 8 bases from J, leaving 11 bases between. The CDR3 protein is CASSTGRDEQFF. The DNA of the CDR3 is TGTGCCAGCAGCACCGGCCGGGATGAGCAGTTCTTC.

The V call is TRBV6-1, the J call TRBJ1-5; possible D gene TRBD1, 6 bases. V gave up 4 bases and J gave up 5 bases, with 18 bases separating them. The CDR3 has 16 residues. Germline CDR1 reads MNHNS; CDR2 reads SASEGT. Written as DNA, the CDR3 is TGTGCCAGCAGTGGAAGGGCCGGGACACCGTATCAGCCCCAGCATTTT. This encodes CASSGRAGTPYQPQHF.

J is TRBJ1-3 and V is TRBV19; D is uncertain. CDR3 length: 13 amino acids. Trimming removed 5 bases at V and 2 bases at J, with 7 bases between. Germline CDR1 is LNHDA and CDR2 is SQIVND (reference sequence). The CDR3 region has the DNA TGTGCCAGTAGTTTCCGTACTGGAAACACCATATATTTT. Encoded protein: CASSFRTGNTIYF.

V and J are TRBV6-6 and TRBJ2-3; the D gene is possibly TRBD2 (6 bases). V lost 7 bases and J 1 base, leaving 9 bases between the germline ends. CDR1 and CDR2 from the germline V gene are MNHNY and SVGAGI (reference sequence). The CDR3 covers 13 residues. The CDR3 protein is CASTPSGTDTQYF. The DNA for the CDR3 is TGTGCCAGCACCCCTAGCGGCACAGATACGCAGTATTTT.

V usage is TRBV5-1 and J usage is TRBJ2-3; D is uncertain. From germline, CDR1 is SGHRS and CDR2 YFSETQ. The V end lost 2 bases, the J end lost 2 bases, and 12 bases lay between the germline ends. This CDR3 is built from 15 residues. The CDR3 DNA reads as TGCGCCAGCAGCTTAACAGCAGCTCACACAGATACGCAGTATTTT. As protein: CASSLTAAHTDTQYF.

A few counts support this clone. The V call is TRBV6-6, the J call TRBJ1-3; a weak D match, TRBD1 (5 bases). The length of the CDR3 is 15 residues. V lost 6 bases to trimming and J lost 1 base, with 13 bases between them. Germline CDR1 MNHNY, CDR2 SVGAGI (reference sequence). The CDR3 region has the DNA TGTGCCAGCAGCCCGTTATCAGGGTCTGGAAACACCATATATTTT. This translates into CASSPLSGSGNTIYF.

The CDR3 region has the DNA TGTGCCAGTAGTATGGGGCAGGGGCCGCTGGCGGTAACTTTCTTT. The encoded protein is CASSMGQGPLAVTFF. The gene calls are TRBV19 and TRBJ1-1, with a possible D match to TRBD1 (6 bases). The germline V and J ends were trimmed by 3 bases and 12 bases, with 23 bases remaining between them. The CDR3 has 15 residues. The germline CDR1 and CDR2 sequences are LNHDA and SQIVND (reference sequence).